The 23 T cell receptor beta chains listed next were all sequenced from one sample in a study of T-cell reconstitution after alpha-beta-depleted transplantation in children. Unique molecular identifiers were used to barcode this TCRbeta library. MiXCR, applied by TCRdb to the PCR reads, yields one record per CDR3 protein. The sample holds over 90,000 distinct CDR3 sequences; 4.5% to 7.5% are singletons and the top ten take 5.5% to 7%. Material: PBMCs, mostly from graft donor cells, obtained 60 days after TCRalphabeta/CD19-depleted stem cell transplant. The source of these receptors is a female patient aged 2-9 years who had a stem cell transplant for Fanconi anemia, so the T cells may come from the graft donor.

The sample holds a few counts of this clonotype. The CDR3 loop is CASSLRGRETDTQYF. CDR3 in DNA: TGTGCCAGCAGCTTACGCGGGAGGGAAACAGATACGCAGTATTTT. The V call is TRBV7-2, the J call TRBJ2-3; 9 bases align to TRBD2. Germline V lookup: CDR1 SGHTA, CDR2 FQGNSA. This CDR3 is 15 amino acids long. Trimming removed 2 bases from V and 3 bases from J; junction bases left unmatched: 3.

The chain carries TRBV2 and TRBJ2-5, with TRBD2 as a possible D gene (6 bases). Per germline, CDR1 SNHLY and CDR2 FYNNEI. V lost 1 base to trimming and J lost 1 base, with 7 bases between them. This CDR3 comprises 14 residues. The CDR3 region has the DNA TGTGCCAGCAGTGAAGTTAGCGGCCAAGAGACCCAGTACTTC. It encodes CASSEVSGQETQYF.

This clonotype was counted ten times or more. The CDR3 reads CASSLEGLYNEQFF. CDR3 nucleotides: TGCGCCAGCAGCTTGGAAGGCCTGTACAATGAGCAGTTCTTC. This sequence joins TRBV5-1 and TRBJ2-1; D not certain. The V end was cut by 0 bases, the J end by 4 bases, with 8 bases between. The CDR3 spans 14 residues. Germline V gene lookup returns CDR1 SGHRS and CDR2 YFSETQ.

The CDR3 sequence is CASSHTSGGTDTQYF. The CDR3 DNA reads as TGCGCCAGCAGTCATACTAGCGGCGGCACAGATACGCAGTATTTT. The rearrangement links TRBV5-1 to TRBJ2-3; TRBD2 aligns across 8 bases. The CDR3 sequence is 15 residues long. V lost 5 bases, J lost 1 base, and 6 bases stayed unmatched. Germline lookup yields CDR1 SGHRS and CDR2 YFSETQ.

This clonotype was recorded at least ten times. The CDR3 nucleotides are TGTGCTAGTGGTTTGGACTCGAGGGCCGATGAGCAGTTCTTC. Its translation is CASGLDSRADEQFF. This chain uses TRBV12-5 with TRBJ2-1, with a weak D call TRBD2 (5 bases). Trimming stripped 1 base from V and 8 bases from J, with 12 bases between. The CDR3 has 14 amino acids. CDR1 is LGHNT and CDR2 is FRNRAP in the germline V gene.

This clonotype came up a few times. As DNA, the CDR3 is TGTGCCAGCTCACCACCGCGACTAGCGGGACAAGAGACCCAGTACTTC. It codes for CASSPPRLAGQETQYF. The V gene is TRBV18, the J gene TRBJ2-5; 11 positions match TRBD2. V was clipped by 0 bases and J by 2 bases; unmatched bases: 2. Germline CDR1 is KGHSH and CDR2 is LQKENI. The CDR3 loop spans 16 amino acids. Full variable domain (missing parts from reference TRBV18 and TRBJ2-5): NAGVMQNPRHLVRRRGQEARLRCSPMKGHSHVYWYRQLPEEGLKFMVYLQKENIIDESGMPKERFSAEFPKEGPSILRIQQVVRGDSAAYFCASSPPRLAGQETQYFGPGTRLLVL.

The chain carries TRBV6-1 and TRBJ1-3, with D hard to call. This CDR3 region has 14 residues. Germline V CDR1 and CDR2: MNHNS, SASEGT. V was trimmed by 7 bases and J by 5 bases, leaving 15 bases between them. This CDR3 reads CASTRSAWRNTIYF. The CDR3 DNA reads as TGTGCCAGCACTAGATCAGCCTGGAGAAACACCATATATTTT.

In this sample, this clonotype turned up many times. This chain uses TRBV28 with TRBJ2-2, with unresolved D. The germline V gene encodes CDR1 MDHEN and CDR2 SYDVKM. Trimming pared 1 base from V and 5 bases from J, leaving 17 bases between. This CDR3 comprises 17 residues. Written as DNA, the CDR3 is TGTGCCAGCAGTTTATCCATTGGAATACCTAATACCGGGGAGCTGTTTTTT. It yields the protein CASSLSIGIPNTGELFF.

This clonotype was seen repeatedly, ten times or more. V usage is TRBV2 and J usage is TRBJ2-1; 10 bases match TRBD2. The CDR3 spans 15 residues. The V segment lost 4 bases and the J segment 7 bases; nucleotides outside the gene matches: 7. CDR1 SNHLY and CDR2 FYNNEI come from the germline V gene. CDR3 in DNA: TGTGCCAGCAGTGCCAGACCGGGACTAGCGAATGAGCAGTTCTTC. This codes for CASSARPGLANEQFF.

This clonotype was counted at least ten times. The chain is built from TRBV21-1 and TRBJ1-6; TRBD1 is the table's D call and was not checked against the DNA. TRBV21-1 has pseudogene status. The CDR3 has 15 amino acids. CDR3 nucleotides: TGTGCCAGCAGCAAAGCCTCATTCAGGGATTCACCCCTCCACTTT. Amino acid sequence: CASSKASFRDSPLHF.

This clonotype was found many times. The chain links TRBV20-1 to TRBJ1-2; maybe TRBD1 (6 bases). V shed 1 base and J shed 5 bases, with 23 bases lying between them. The CDR3 has 17 amino acids. Germline V CDR1 and CDR2: DFQATT, SNEGSKA (reference sequence). The DNA for the CDR3 is TGCAGTGCTAGAGCACAGGGTCCCCCCTTGGCGGGATATGGCTACACCTTC. Its translation is CSARAQGPPLAGYGYTF.

This clonotype was seen ten or more times. The chain uses TRBV5-6 and TRBJ2-2, with D possibly matching TRBD2 (6 bases). The CDR3 contains 13 residues. Germline V gene lookup returns CDR1 SGHDT and CDR2 YYEEEE. V lost 3 bases, J lost 4 bases, and 7 bases lay in between. The CDR3 DNA is TGTGCCAGCAGCTGGACTACCACCGGGGAGCTGTTTTTT. This codes for CASSWTTTGELFF.

This chain joins TRBV7-6 and TRBJ2-3; a weak D match, TRBD2 (5 bases). The germline CDR1 and CDR2 sequences are SGHVS and FNYEAQ. This CDR3 is built from 16 residues. Trimming pared 2 bases from V and 2 bases from J, leaving 14 bases between. This CDR3 is CASSLLAAGSTDTQYF. CDR3 sequence (DNA): TGTGCCAGCAGCTTATTAGCCGCGGGCTCCACAGATACGCAGTATTTT. Full variable domain (outside the CDR3, taken from reference TRBV7-6 and TRBJ2-3): GAGVSQSPRYKVTKRGQDVALRCDPISGHVSLYWYRQALGQGPEFLTYFNYEAQQDKSGLPNDRFSAERPEGSISTLTIQRTEQRDSAMYRCASSLLAAGSTDTQYFGPGTRLTVL.

This clonotype was counted ten times or more. V and J are TRBV28 and TRBJ1-6, with TRBD1 matching 7 bases. This CDR3 spans 17 amino acids. Germline CDR1 reads MDHEN; CDR2 reads SYDVKM. After removal of 6 bases from V and 4 bases from J, the junction contained 12 bases not matched to a gene. The CDR3 is CASSSRQGSFYNSPLHF. In nucleotides, the CDR3 is TGTGCCAGCAGCAGTAGACAGGGCAGTTTTTATAATTCACCCCTCCACTTT.

This clonotype was observed many times. The chain is built from TRBV3-1 and TRBJ2-7; weak D call: TRBD1 (5 bases). The germline V gene has CDR1 LGHDT and CDR2 YNNKEL (reference sequence). The V and J ends lost 1 base and 7 bases respectively, with 11 bases between them. The CDR3 loop spans 13 amino acids. The CDR3 DNA reads TGTGCCAGCAGCCAAGGACAGTTAGGGGAGCAGTACTTC. Amino acid sequence: CASSQGQLGEQYF.

This clonotype came up many times. This chain joins TRBV4-2 and TRBJ2-3; weak D call: TRBD2 (5 bases). The CDR3 sequence is 16 residues long. V was trimmed by 0 bases and J by 0 bases, leaving 10 bases between them. The germline V gene has CDR1 LGHNA and CDR2 YNFKEQ. CDR3 sequence reads: CASSQDPAVSTDTQYF. CDR3 sequence (DNA): TGTGCCAGCAGCCAAGATCCAGCGGTTAGCACAGATACGCAGTATTTT.

This clonotype has a count of ten or more. The genes are TRBV29-1 and TRBJ1-3; D is ambiguous. Germline lookup yields CDR1 SQVTM and CDR2 ANQGSEA. CDR3 size: 17 residues. Trimming shortened V by 0 bases and J by 0 bases, and 15 bases separated the two germline ends. CDR3 bases: TGCAGCGTTGAAGATCCGCAGGCAAGGGACTCTGGAAACACCATATATTTT. Its translation: CSVEDPQARDSGNTIYF.

This clonotype has just a few counts. V usage is TRBV29-1 and J usage is TRBJ2-1; 13 bases match TRBD2. Germline CDR1 is SQVTM and CDR2 is ANQGSEA. The CDR3 is made up of 19 amino acids. V was pared by 0 bases and J by 0 bases, with 8 bases of the junction left unmatched. DNA for the CDR3: TGCAGCGTTGAAGATCGGGGACTAGCGGGGAGGAGCTCCTACAATGAGCAGTTCTTC. Translating gives CSVEDRGLAGRSSYNEQFF.

V gene TRBV5-1 combines with J gene TRBJ2-1; 9 bases match TRBD2. J gave up 9 bases and V 0 bases, and 13 bases lay outside the gene matches. The CDR3 runs 17 residues. The germline gives CDR1 SGHRS, CDR2 YFSETQ. CDR3 sequence reads: CASSLALGGGAVGEQFF. The CDR3 DNA sequence: TGCGCCAGCAGCTTGGCACTTGGCGGGGGGGCTGTAGGTGAGCAGTTCTTC.

This clonotype was counted ten times or more. V is TRBV12-3 or TRBV12-4 and J is TRBJ2-1; D is possibly TRBD1 (5 bases). Trimming pared 6 bases from V and 0 bases from J, leaving 15 bases between. This CDR3 spans 16 amino acids. This CDR3 reads CASRTYRSSSYNEQFF. CDR3 nucleotide sequence: TGTGCCAGCAGGACCTACAGGTCCAGCTCCTACAATGAGCAGTTCTTC.

This clonotype was observed a few times. One base away lies a much larger clone, so this may be a sequencing read error. The chain links TRBV20-1 to TRBJ2-3, with 9 bases matching TRBD2. The length of the CDR3 is 16 residues. Germline V lookup: CDR1 DFQATT, CDR2 SNEGSKA (reference sequence). Here the CDR3 reads CCARSYTSGFRDTQYF. The CDR3 coding sequence is TGCTGTGCTAGATCCTATACTAGCGGGTTTCGAGATACGCAGTATTTT.

This clonotype was picked up many times. DNA for the CDR3: TGTGCCAGCAGCTCAGGACTAATGGCGGGCAAAAACATTCAGTACTTC. Its translation is CASSSGLMAGKNIQYF. The chain links TRBV5-4 to TRBJ2-4; D is perhaps TRBD2 (6 bases). Per germline, CDR1 SGHNT and CDR2 YYREEE (reference sequence). CDR3 length: 16 amino acids. The V end was cut by 3 bases, the J end by 3 bases, with 16 bases between.

Ten or more counts support this clonotype. The chain recombines TRBV18 with TRBJ2-5; D possibly corresponds to TRBD1 (6 bases). CDR3 length: 16 residues. V gave up 3 bases and J gave up 3 bases, with 17 bases separating them. Germline CDR1 KGHSH, CDR2 LQKENI. In DNA form, the CDR3 reads TGTGCCAGCTCACCGTACAGGGCGGGCGGCGAAGAGACCCAGTACTTC. Protein sequence: CASSPYRAGGEETQYF. Full variable domain (missing parts from reference TRBV18 and TRBJ2-5): NAGVMQNPRHLVRRRGQEARLRCSPMKGHSHVYWYRQLPEEGLKFMVYLQKENIIDESGMPKERFSAEFPKEGPSILRIQQVVRGDSAAYFCASSPYRAGGEETQYFGPGTRLLVL.